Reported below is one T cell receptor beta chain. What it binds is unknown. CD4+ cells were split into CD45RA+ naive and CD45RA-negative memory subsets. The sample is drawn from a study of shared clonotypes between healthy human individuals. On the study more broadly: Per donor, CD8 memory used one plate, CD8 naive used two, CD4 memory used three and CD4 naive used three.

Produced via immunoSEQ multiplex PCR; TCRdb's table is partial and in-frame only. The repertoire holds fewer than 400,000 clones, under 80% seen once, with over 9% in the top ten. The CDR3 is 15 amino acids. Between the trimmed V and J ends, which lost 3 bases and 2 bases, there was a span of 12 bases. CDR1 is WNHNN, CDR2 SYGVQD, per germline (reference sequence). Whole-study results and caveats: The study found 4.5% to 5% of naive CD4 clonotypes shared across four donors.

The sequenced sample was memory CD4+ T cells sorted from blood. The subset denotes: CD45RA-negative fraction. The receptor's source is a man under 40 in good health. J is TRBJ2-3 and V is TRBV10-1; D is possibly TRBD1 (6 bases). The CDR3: CASSDFRTDTDTQYF. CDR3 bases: TGCGCCAGCAGTGATTTCCGGACAGACACAGATACGCAGTATTTT.